This TCR beta chain is drawn from a study of cytomegalovirus exposure and HLA in healthy donors. Study-wide background: An early data release held around 80 million unique TCRs from HLA-typed donors.

In nominal health when sampled, donors likely had unrecorded immune exposures nonetheless. Both 60 Vbeta primers and 13 Jbeta primers went into the PCR. Original data processing: Approximately 11 million of some 80 million unique TCR beta chains were shared, per a later count. Libraries were prepared by immunoSEQ multiplex PCR; TCRdb keeps only in-frame clonotypes and omits some of them. The V and J calls and clone size are taken from that table; D and trimming were inferred from the DNA. The table lists roughly 170,000 clones, around 74% of them singletons. Regarding this clone: Its specificity is unknown.

Study outcomes and limitations: A previous analysis found most TCR beta V segments productive roughly 90% or roughly 30% of the time.

CDR3 size: 17 residues. The germline gives CDR1 SGDLS, CDR2 YYNGEE. The trim removed 4 bases at V and 0 bases at J, leaving 10 bases unmatched. Material: PBMCs. This TCR was sampled from a female donor in good health and CMV-seronegative. The rearrangement uses TRBV9 and TRBJ2-1, with 7 bases that match TRBD1. The CDR3 protein is CASSRRDWDSSYNEQFF. The DNA of the CDR3 is TGTGCCAGCAGCCGTCGCGACTGGGACAGCTCCTACAATGAGCAGTTCTTC.